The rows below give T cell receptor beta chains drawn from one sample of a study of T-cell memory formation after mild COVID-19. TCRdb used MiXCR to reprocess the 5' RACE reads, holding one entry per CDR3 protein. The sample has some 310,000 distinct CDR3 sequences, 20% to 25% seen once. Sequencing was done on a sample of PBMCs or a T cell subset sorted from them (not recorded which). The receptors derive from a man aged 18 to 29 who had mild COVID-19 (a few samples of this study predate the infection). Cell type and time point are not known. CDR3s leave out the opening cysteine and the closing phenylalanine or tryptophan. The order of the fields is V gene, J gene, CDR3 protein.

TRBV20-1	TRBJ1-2	SAPDGGGHGYT
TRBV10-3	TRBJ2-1	AISESRHNEQF
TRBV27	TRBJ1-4	ASSSTGVHQKLF
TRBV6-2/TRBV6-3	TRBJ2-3	ASVAQLGTDTQY
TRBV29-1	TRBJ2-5	SAGQSRRETQY
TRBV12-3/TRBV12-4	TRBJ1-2	ASSLETGGHYGYT
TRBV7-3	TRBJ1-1	ASRLGTGKEAF
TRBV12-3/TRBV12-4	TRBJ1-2	ASRKKGEWYGYT
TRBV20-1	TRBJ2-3	SASRTSTDTQY
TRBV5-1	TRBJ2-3	ASSLAFGPEDTQY
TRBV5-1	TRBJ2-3	ASSLFSGRAYEGQY
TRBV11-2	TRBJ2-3	ASSNPRGPRLGDTQY
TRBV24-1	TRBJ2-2	ATSDYRVLRSTGELF
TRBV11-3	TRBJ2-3	ASSLAGPPDTQY
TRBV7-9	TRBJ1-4	ASSLAGVRYNEKLF
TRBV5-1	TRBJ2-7	ASSRTGLLDEQY
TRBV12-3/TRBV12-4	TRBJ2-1	ASSRGVYNEQF
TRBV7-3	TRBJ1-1	ASSLTQRDREFANTEAF
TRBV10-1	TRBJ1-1	ASSEDGLNTEAF
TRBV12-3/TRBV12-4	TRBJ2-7	ASSLTGLEQY
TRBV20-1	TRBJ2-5	SAPEGGSQETQY
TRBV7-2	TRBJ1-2	ASSGWTGPNYGYT
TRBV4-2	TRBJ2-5	ASRKGLEEETQY
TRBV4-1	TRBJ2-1	ASSRQQGAEGYNEQF
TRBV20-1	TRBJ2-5	SATSGTRETQY
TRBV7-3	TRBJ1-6	ASSWGQPNSPLH
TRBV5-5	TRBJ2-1	ASSSGAVTYNEQF
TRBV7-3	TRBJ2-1	ASSLLAGGPFYEQF
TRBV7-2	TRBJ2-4	ASSLGPPGGWVKNIQY
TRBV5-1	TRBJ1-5	ASSLGQGFQPQH
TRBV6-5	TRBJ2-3	ASTTQVGDTQY
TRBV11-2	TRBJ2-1	ASSPTLVNEQF
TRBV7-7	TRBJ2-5	ASSRYGGSYQETQY
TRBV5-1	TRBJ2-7	ASSRGSEEQY
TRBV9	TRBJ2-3	ASSGPEKDTQY
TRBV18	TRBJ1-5	ASSERNQPQH
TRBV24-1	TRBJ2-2	ATATTTGNTGELF
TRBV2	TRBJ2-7	ASEGVAYEQY
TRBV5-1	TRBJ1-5	ASSPEGTERQPQH
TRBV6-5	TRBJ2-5	ASSYSRTQY
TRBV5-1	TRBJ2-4	ASSPFSGTDGNIQY
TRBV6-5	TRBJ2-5	ASSAGTGGGKTQY